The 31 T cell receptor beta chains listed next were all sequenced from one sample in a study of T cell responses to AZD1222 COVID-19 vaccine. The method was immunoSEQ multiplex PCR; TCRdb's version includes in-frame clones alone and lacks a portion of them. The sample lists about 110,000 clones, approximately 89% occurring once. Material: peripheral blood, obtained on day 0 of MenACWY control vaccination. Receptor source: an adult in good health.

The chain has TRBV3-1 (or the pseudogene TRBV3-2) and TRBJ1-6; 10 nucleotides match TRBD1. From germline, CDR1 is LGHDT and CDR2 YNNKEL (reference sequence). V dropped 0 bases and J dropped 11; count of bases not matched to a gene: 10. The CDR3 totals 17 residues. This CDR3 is CASSQDYRDRGRAPLHF. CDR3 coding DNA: TGTGCCAGCAGCCAAGATTACCGGGACAGGGGCCGAGCACCCCTCCACTTT.

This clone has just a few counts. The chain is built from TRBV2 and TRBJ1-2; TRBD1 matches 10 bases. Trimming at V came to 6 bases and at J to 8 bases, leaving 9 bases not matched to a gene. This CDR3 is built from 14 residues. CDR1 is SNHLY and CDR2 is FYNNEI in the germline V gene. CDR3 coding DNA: TGTGCCAGCAGGGTAACCGGGACAGGGGACGGCTACACCTTC. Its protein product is CASRVTGTGDGYTF.

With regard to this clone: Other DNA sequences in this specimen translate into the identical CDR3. The CDR3 loop is CASSVGGETQYF. The DNA for the CDR3 is TGTGCCAGCAGCGTAGGGGGGGAGACCCAGTACTTC. The rearrangement uses TRBV9 and TRBJ2-5, with D possibly called TRBD1 or TRBD2 (5 bases each). Germline V gene sequence: CDR1 SGDLS, CDR2 YYNGEE. The length of the CDR3 is 12 residues. Trimming left V 0 bases short and J 5 bases short, with 5 bases between.

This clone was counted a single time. CDR3: CASGPGTSLAETQYF. DNA for the CDR3: TGTGCCAGCGGACCCGGGACTAGTCTGGCAGAGACCCAGTACTTC. V gene TRBV27 combines with J gene TRBJ2-5, with 8 bases identical to TRBD2. The CDR3 length is 15 residues. Germline trimming cut 8 bases from V and 4 bases from J; bases unmatched to any gene: 12. CDR1 is MNHEY, CDR2 SMNVEV, per germline (reference sequence).

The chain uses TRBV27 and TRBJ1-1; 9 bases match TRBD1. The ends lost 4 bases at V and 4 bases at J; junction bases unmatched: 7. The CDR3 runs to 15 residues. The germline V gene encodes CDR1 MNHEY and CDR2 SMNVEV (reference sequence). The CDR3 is CASSWDRVRGTEAFF. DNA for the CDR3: TGTGCCAGCAGTTGGGACAGGGTGCGTGGCACTGAAGCTTTCTTT.

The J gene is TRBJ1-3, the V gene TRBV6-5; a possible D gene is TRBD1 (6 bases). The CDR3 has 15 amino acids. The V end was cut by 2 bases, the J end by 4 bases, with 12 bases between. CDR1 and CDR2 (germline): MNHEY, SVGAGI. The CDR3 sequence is CASSYLRGGGNTIYF. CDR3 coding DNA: TGTGCCAGCAGTTACCTCAGGGGAGGAGGAAACACCATATATTTT.

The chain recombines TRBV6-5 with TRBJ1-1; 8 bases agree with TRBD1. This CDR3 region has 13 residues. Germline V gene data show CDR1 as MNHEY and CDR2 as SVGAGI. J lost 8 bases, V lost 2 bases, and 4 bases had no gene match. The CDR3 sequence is CASSYPGGAEAFF. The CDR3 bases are TGTGCCAGCAGTTACCCAGGGGGCGCCGAAGCTTTCTTT.

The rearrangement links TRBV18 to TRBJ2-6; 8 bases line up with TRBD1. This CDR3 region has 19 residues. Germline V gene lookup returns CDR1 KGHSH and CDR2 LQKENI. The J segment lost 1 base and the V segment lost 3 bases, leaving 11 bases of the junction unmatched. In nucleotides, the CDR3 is TGTGCCAGCTCACCGAGATCCTACAGGGGGGCATCTGGGGCCAACGTCCTGACTTTC. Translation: CASSPRSYRGASGANVLTF.

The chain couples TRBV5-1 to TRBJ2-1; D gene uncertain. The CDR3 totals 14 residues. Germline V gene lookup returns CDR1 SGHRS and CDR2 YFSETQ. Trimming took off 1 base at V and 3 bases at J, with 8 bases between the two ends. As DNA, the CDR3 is TGCGCCAGCAGCTTGCAAACAGTCTACAATGAGCAGTTCTTC. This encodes CASSLQTVYNEQFF.

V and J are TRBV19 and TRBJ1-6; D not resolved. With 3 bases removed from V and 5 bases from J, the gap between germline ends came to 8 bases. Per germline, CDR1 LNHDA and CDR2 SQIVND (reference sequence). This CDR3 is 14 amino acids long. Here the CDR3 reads CASSIITDNSPLHF. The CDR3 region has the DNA TGTGCCAGTAGTATCATTACCGATAATTCACCCCTCCACTTT. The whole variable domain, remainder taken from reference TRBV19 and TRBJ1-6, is DGGITQSPKYLFRKEGQNVTLSCEQNLNHDAMYWYRQDPGQGLRLIYYSQIVNDFQKGDIAEGYSVSREKKESFPLTVTSAQKNPTAFYLCASSIITDNSPLHFGNGTRLTVT.

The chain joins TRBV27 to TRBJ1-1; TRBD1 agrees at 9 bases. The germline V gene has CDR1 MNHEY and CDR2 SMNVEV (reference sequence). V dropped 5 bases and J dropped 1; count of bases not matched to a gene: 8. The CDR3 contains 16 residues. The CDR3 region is CASSLTGGASNTEAFF. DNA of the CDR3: TGTGCCAGCAGTCTTACAGGGGGCGCTTCGAACACTGAAGCTTTCTTT.

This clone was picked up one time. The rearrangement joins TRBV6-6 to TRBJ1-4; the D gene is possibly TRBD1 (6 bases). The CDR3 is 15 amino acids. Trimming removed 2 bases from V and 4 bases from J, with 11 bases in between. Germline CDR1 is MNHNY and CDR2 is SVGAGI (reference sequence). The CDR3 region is CASSYPQGINEKLFF. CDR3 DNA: TGTGCCAGCAGTTACCCGCAGGGGATTAATGAAAAACTGTTTTTT.

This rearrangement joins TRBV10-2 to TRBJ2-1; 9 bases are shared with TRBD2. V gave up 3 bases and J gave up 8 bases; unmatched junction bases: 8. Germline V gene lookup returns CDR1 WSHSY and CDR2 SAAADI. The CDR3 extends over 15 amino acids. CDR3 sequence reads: CASSDGLATMDEQFF. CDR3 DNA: TGCGCCAGCAGTGATGGACTAGCGACTATGGATGAGCAGTTCTTC.

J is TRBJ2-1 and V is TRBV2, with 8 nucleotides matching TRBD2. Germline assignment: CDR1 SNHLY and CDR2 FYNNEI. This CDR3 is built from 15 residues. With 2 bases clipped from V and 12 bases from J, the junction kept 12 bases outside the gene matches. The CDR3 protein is CASSERRGLEVWQFF. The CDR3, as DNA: TGTGCCAGCAGTGAAAGGAGGGGACTAGAGGTATGGCAGTTCTTC.

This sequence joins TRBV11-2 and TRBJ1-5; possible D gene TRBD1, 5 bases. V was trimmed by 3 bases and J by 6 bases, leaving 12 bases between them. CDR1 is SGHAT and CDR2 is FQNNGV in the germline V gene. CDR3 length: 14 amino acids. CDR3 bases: TGTGCCAGCAGCTTGGGAGGGCAGGGTCAGCCCCAGCATTTT. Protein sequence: CASSLGGQGQPQHF.

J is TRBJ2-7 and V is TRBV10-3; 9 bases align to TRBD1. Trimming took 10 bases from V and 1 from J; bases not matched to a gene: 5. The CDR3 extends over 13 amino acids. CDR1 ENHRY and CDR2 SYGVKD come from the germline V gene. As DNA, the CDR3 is TGTGCCAGCAGGGACAGGGAGTCCTACGAGCAGTACTTC. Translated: CASRDRESYEQYF.

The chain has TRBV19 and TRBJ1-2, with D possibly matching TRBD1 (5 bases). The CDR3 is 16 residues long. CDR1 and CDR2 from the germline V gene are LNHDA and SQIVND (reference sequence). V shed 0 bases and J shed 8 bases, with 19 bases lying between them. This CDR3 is CASSIDPGGGSSGYTF. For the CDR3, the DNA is TGTGCCAGTAGTATAGATCCCGGGGGAGGCTCCAGCGGCTACACCTTC.

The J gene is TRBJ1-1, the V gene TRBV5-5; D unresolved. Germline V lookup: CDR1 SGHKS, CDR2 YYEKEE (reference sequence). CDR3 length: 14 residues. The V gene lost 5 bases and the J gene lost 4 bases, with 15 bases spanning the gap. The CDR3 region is CASRVAAQATEAFF. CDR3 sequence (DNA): TGTGCCAGCAGGGTTGCGGCACAAGCCACTGAAGCTTTCTTT.

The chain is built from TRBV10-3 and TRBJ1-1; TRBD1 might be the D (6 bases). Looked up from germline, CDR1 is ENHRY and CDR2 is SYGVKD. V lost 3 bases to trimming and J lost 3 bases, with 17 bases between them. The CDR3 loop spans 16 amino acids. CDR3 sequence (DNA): TGTGCCATCAGTGACCATTCGGCAGGGGCTGACACTGAAGCTTTCTTT. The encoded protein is CAISDHSAGADTEAFF.

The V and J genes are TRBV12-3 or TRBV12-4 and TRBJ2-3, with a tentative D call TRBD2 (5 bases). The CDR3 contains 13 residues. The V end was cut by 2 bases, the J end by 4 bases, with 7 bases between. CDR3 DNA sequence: TGTGCCAGCAGTTTATCGGGGTCAGATACGCAGTATTTT. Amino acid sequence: CASSLSGSDTQYF.

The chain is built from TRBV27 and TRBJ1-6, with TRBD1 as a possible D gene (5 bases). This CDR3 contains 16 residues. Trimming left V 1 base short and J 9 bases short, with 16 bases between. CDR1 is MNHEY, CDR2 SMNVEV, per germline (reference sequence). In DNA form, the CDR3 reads TGTGCCAGCAGTTTATTTGTGGAGGGGTATCGTTCACCCCTCCACTTT. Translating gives CASSLFVEGYRSPLHF.

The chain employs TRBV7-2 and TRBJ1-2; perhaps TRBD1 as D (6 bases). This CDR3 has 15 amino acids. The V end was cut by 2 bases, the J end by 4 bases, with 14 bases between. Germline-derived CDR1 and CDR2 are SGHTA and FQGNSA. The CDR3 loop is CASSLMGALGYGYTF. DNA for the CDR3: TGTGCCAGCAGCTTAATGGGGGCGCTGGGCTATGGCTACACCTTC.

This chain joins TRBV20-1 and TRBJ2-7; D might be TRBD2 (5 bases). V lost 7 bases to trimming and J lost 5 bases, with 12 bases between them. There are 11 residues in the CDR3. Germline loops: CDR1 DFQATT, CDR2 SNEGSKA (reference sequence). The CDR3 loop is CSGLEGNEQYF. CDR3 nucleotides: TGCAGTGGGCTAGAGGGCAACGAGCAGTACTTC.

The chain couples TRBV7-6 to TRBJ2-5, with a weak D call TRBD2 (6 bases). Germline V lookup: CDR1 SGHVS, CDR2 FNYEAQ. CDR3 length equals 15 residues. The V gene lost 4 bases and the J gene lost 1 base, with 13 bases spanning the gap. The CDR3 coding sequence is TGTGCCAGCAGCTACGCGGCGGGGACCCAAGAGACCCAGTACTTC. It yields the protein CASSYAAGTQETQYF. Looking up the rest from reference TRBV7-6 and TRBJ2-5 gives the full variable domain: GAGVSQSPRYKVTKRGQDVALRCDPISGHVSLYWYRQALGQGPEFLTYFNYEAQQDKSGLPNDRFSAERPEGSISTLTIQRTEQRDSAMYRCASSYAAGTQETQYFGPGTRLLVL.

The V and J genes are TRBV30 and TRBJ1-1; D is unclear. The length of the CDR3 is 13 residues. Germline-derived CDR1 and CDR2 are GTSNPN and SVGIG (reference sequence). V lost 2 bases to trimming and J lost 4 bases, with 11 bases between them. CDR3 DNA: TGTGCCTGGAGTAATGGATTGGGCACTGAAGCTTTCTTT. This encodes CAWSNGLGTEAFF.

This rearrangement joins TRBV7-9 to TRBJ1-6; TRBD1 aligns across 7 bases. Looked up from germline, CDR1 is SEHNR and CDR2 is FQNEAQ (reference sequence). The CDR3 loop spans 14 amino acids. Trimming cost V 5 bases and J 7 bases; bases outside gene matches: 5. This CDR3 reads CASSQTGDNSPLHF. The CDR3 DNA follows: TGTGCCAGCAGCCAAACAGGGGACAATTCACCCCTCCACTTT. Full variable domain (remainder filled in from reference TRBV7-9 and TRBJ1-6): DTGVSQNPRHKITKRGQNVTFRCDPISEHNRLYWYRQTLGQGPEFLTYFQNEAQLEKSRLLSDRFSAERPKGSFSTLEIQRTEQGDSAMYLCASSQTGDNSPLHFGNGTRLTVT.

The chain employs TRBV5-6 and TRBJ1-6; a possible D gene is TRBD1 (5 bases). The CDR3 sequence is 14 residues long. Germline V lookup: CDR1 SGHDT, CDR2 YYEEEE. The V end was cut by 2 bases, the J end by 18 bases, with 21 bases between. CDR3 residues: CASSLGDGLNSPHF. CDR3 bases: TGTGCCAGCAGCTTAGGGGACGGACTCAATTCCCCCCACTTT.

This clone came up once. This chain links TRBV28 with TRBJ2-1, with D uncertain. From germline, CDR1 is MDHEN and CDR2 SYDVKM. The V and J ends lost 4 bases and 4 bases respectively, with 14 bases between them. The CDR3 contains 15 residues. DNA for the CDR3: TGTGCCAGCAGTTCCCAGACCGAAGCATACAATGAGCAGTTCTTC. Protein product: CASSSQTEAYNEQFF.

CDR3 coding DNA: TGTGCCAGCAGTATGGTTGGGGAGCAGTACTTC. It specifies CASSMVGEQYF. The chain joins TRBV6-2 or TRBV6-3 to TRBJ2-7; D remains unclear. This CDR3 region has 11 residues. Deletions cut 5 bases from V and 7 bases from J, with 9 bases between. Looked up from germline, CDR1 is MNHEY and CDR2 is SVGEGT.

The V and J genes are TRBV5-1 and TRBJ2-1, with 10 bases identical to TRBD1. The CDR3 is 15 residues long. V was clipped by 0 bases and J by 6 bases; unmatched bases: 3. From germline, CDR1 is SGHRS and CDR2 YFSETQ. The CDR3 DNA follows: TGCGCCAGCAGCTTGGAGGGACAGGGGTTCAATGAGCAGTTCTTC. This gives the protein CASSLEGQGFNEQFF.

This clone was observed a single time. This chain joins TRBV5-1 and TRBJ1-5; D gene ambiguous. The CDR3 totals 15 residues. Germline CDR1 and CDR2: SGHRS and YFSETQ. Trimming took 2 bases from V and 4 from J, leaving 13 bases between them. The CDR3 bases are TGCGCCAGCAGCTTCTTGGGAGGTGGGAATCAGCCCCAGCATTTT. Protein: CASSFLGGGNQPQHF.